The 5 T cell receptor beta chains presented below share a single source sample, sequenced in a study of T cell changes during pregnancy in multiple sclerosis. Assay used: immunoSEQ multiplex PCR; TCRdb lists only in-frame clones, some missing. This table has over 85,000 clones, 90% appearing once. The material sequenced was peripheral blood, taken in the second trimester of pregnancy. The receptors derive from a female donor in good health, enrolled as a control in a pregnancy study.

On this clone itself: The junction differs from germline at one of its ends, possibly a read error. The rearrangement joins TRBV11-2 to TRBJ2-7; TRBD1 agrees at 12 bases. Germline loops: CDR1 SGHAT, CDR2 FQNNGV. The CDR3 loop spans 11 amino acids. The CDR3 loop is CASSSGQGARF. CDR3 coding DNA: TGTGCCAGCAGCTCGGGACAGGGGGCCCGGTTC. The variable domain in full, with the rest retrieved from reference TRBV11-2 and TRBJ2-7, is EAGVAQSPRYKIIEKRQSVAFWCNPISGHATLYWYQQILGQGPKLLIQFQNNGVVDDSQLPKDRFSAERLKGVDSTLKIQPAKLEDSAVYLCASSSGQGARFGPGTRLTVT.

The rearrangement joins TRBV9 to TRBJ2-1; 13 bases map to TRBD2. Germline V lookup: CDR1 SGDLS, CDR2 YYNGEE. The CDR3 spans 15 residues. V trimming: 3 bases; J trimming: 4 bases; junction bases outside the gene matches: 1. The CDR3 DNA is TGTGCCAGCAGCGCACTAGCGGGAGGGTACAATGAGCAGTTCTTC. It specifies CASSALAGGYNEQFF.

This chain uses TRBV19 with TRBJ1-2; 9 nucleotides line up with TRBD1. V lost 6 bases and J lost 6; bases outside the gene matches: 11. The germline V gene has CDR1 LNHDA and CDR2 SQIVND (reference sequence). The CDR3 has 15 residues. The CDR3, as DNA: TGTGCCAGTAGCCAAATGGGGACAGGGCTCGATGGCTACACCTTC. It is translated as CASSQMGTGLDGYTF.

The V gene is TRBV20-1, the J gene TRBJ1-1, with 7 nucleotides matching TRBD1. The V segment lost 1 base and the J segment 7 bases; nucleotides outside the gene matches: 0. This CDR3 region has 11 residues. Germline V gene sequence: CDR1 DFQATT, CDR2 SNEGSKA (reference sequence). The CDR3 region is CSARGTGEAFF. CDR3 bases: TGCAGTGCTAGAGGGACAGGTGAAGCTTTCTTT.

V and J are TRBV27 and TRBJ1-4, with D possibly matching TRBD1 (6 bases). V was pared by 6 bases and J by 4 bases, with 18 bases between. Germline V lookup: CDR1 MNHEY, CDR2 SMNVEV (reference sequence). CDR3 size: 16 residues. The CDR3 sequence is CASSTSRGGGNEKLFF. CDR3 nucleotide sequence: TGTGCCAGCAGCACCAGCCGGGGGGGCGGTAATGAAAAACTGTTTTTT.